The clone carrying this TCR beta chain was counted at least ten times. These data come from a study of Graves' ophthalmopathy and Graves' hyperthyroidism. Per the germline V gene, CDR1 is DFQATT and CDR2 is SNEGSKA (reference sequence). V lost 5 bases, J lost 1 base, and 11 bases lay in between. The CDR3 has 14 amino acids. Amplification from RNA transcripts yielded the TCR beta CDR3 regions. An opening RT-PCR round employed HTBI primers and preceded a second-round multiplex PCR. TCRdb re-derived calls from the multiplex PCR reads in MiXCR, one entry per CDR3 protein. The sample carries roughly 400,000 distinct CDR3 sequences, around 16% recorded once.

This receptor was identified in a woman aged 18-29 years with Graves' ophthalmopathy. The gene calls are TRBV20-1 and TRBJ2-2; the D call may be TRBD1 or TRBD2 (5 bases each). The sequenced material came from peripheral blood. The CDR3 DNA reads as TGCAGTGCTTACCGGGACGAGAACACCGGGGAGCTGTTTTTT. Amino acids: CSAYRDENTGELFF.